This T cell receptor (beta chain) was observed in a study of T cells in Graves' hyperthyroidism and ophthalmopathy. Looking at the study overall: It was at initial diagnosis, before any treatment, that peripheral blood was collected.

TCR beta CDR3 regions were amplified from RNA transcripts. TCR CDR3 underwent first-round RT-PCR with the HTBI primer set. TCRdb recomputed calls from the multiplex PCR reads with MiXCR, one row per CDR3 protein. This repertoire shows 200,000 to 250,000 distinct CDR3 sequences, roughly 15% found once; its top ten account for around 30%. For the diagnoses, clinical symptoms, serum thyroxine and TRAb, thyroid ultrasound and orbital computed tomography were used. The CDR3 has 15 amino acids. V lost 4 bases and J 2 bases, leaving 11 bases between the germline ends. In germline, CDR1 is SGHTA, CDR2 FQGNSA.

The TCR was taken from a woman between 18 and 29 years old with Graves' ophthalmopathy. V gene TRBV7-2 combines with J gene TRBJ2-2; perhaps TRBD2 as D (6 bases). Sequencing was carried out using blood. The CDR3 nucleotides are TGTGCCAGCAGCTCGAGACTAGAAAACACCGGGGAGCTGTTTTTT. Translating it yields CASSSRLENTGELFF.